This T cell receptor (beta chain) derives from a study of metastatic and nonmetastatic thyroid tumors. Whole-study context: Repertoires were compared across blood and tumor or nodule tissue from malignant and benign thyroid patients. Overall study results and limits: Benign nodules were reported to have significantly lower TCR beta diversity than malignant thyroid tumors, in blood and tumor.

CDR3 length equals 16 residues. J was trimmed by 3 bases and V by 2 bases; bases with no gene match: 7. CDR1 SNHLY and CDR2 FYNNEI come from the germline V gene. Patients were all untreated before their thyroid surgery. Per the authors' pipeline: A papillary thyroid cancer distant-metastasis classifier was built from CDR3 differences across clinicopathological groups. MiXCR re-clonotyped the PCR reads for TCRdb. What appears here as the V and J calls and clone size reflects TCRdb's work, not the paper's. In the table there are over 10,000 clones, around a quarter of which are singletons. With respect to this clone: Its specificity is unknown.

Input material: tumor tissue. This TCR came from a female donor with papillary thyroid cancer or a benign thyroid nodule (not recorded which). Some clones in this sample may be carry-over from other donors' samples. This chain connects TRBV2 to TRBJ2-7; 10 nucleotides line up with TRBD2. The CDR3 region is CASSEFRGLAIYEQYF. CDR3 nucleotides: TGTGCCAGCAGTGAATTTAGGGGACTAGCGATCTACGAGCAGTACTTC.